The 32 T cell receptor beta chains below were found in one sample sequenced in a study of cytomegalovirus exposure and HLA in healthy donors. The PCR used 60 Vbeta and 13 Jbeta primers. Using immunoSEQ multiplex PCR, the repertoire was profiled, and TCRdb retains in-frame clones only, with some absent. The data show approximately 100,000 clones, more than 65% seen once. Sequencing was done on a sample of PBMCs. The receptors derive from a man aged 35 to 55 in good health and CMV-seropositive.

The chain carries TRBV7-2 and TRBJ2-1; TRBD2 matches 8 bases. CDR3 length equals 15 residues. V gave up 6 bases and J gave up 6 bases; unmatched junction bases: 10. Germline V lookup: CDR1 SGHTA, CDR2 FQGNSA. The CDR3 region has the DNA TGTGCCAGCAGTCTGAAAACGGGGGGGGGCAATGAGCAGTTCTTC. Amino acid sequence: CASSLKTGGGNEQFF.

CDR3 coding DNA: TGTGCCAGCAGTTATGGCCGCGGGGGAGGAAATCAGCCCCAGCATTTT. Protein: CASSYGRGGGNQPQHF. The J gene is TRBJ1-5, the V gene TRBV6-6; TRBD1 is a possible D gene (5 bases). With 3 bases removed from V and 4 bases from J, the gap between germline ends came to 16 bases. Per the germline V gene, CDR1 is MNHNY and CDR2 is SVGAGI (reference sequence). The CDR3 covers 16 residues.

This clone appeared once. The genes are TRBV28 and TRBJ1-1; D gene ambiguous. CDR1 is MDHEN and CDR2 is SYDVKM in the germline V gene. This CDR3 spans 15 amino acids. Trimming removed 3 bases at V and 2 bases at J, with 13 bases between. CDR3 residues: CASSFGGASNTEAFF. The CDR3 DNA follows: TGTGCCAGCAGTTTCGGAGGAGCCAGTAACACTGAAGCTTTCTTT.

The chain uses TRBV6-1 and TRBJ1-2; possibly TRBD1 for D (6 bases). There are 16 residues in the CDR3. The V end lost 0 bases, the J end lost 4 bases, and 15 bases lay between the germline ends. The germline CDR1 and CDR2 sequences are MNHNS and SASEGT. The CDR3 protein is CASSEALLGQTYGYTF. CDR3 in DNA: TGTGCCAGCAGTGAAGCCCTACTCGGACAGACCTATGGCTACACCTTC.

CDR3 nucleotides: TGTGCCAGTAGCCAGGCAAGGAGACAGGGGGGTACCGGGGAGCTGTTTTTT. It translates to CASSQARRQGGTGELFF. The gene calls are TRBV19 and TRBJ2-2; TRBD1 agrees at 9 bases. The V gene's germline CDR1 is LNHDA and CDR2 SQIVND (reference sequence). The V and J ends lost 6 bases and 5 bases, in that order; junction bases with no gene match: 13. This CDR3 contains 17 residues.

The V call is TRBV7-2, the J call TRBJ1-6, with TRBD1 identical over 7 bases. This CDR3 has 12 amino acids. Germline assignment: CDR1 SGHTA and CDR2 FQGNSA. Trimming took 3 bases from V and 14 from J; bases not matched to a gene: 4. CDR3 bases: TGTGCCAGCAGCTTTCAGGGGGTAGCCCTCCACTTT. Protein product: CASSFQGVALHF.

V gene TRBV6-5 combines with J gene TRBJ2-7, with 8 bases matching TRBD1. Germline V CDR1 and CDR2: MNHEY, SVGAGI. V lost 6 bases to trimming and J lost 2 bases; unmatched junction nucleotides: 9. The CDR3 runs to 15 residues. CDR3: CASRTGTGSPYEQYF. As DNA, the CDR3 is TGTGCCAGCAGAACCGGGACAGGTTCTCCCTACGAGCAGTACTTC.

The chain recombines TRBV4-3 with TRBJ2-5, with D tentatively TRBD1 (8 bases). Germline V gene data show CDR1 as LGHNA and CDR2 as YSLEER. V was shortened by 1 base and J by 9 bases, with 12 bases between the two germline ends. CDR3 size: 13 residues. Written as DNA, the CDR3 is TGCGCCAGCAGCCAAGCTACAGGGGGGGCCCAGTACTTC. Its protein is CASSQATGGAQYF.

The chain uses TRBV6-5 and TRBJ2-7, with TRBD1 as a possible D gene (5 bases). This CDR3 comprises 14 residues. V dropped 10 bases and J dropped 1 base, with 17 bases sitting between them. Germline values: CDR1 MNHEY, CDR2 SVGAGI. The CDR3 coding sequence is TGTGCCACCTCCCGACAGCCCTCATCCTACGAGCAGTACTTC. Encoded protein: CATSRQPSSYEQYF.

V gene TRBV6-1 combines with J gene TRBJ2-1; 10 bases are a match to TRBD1. The CDR3 sequence is 13 residues long. CDR1 is MNHNS, CDR2 SASEGT, per germline. Trimming removed 8 bases from V and 7 bases from J; junction bases left unmatched: 5. The CDR3 DNA follows: TGTGCCAGCGCCCGACAGGGGGCGAATGAGCAGTTCTTC. Encoded protein: CASARQGANEQFF.

In this sample, this clone is medium-sized. In nucleotides, the CDR3 is TGTGCCAGCAGCGGAGGCACTGAAGCTTTCTTT. It encodes CASSGGTEAFF. This rearrangement joins TRBV7-3 to TRBJ1-1, with unresolved D. The CDR3 loop spans 11 amino acids. V lost 5 bases and J 4 bases, leaving 5 bases between the germline ends. Germline CDR1 is SGHTA and CDR2 is FQGTGA.

The sample holds a few counts of this clone. This rearrangement joins TRBV18 to TRBJ2-3; TRBD1 agrees at 8 bases. CDR1 is KGHSH and CDR2 is LQKENI in the germline V gene. This CDR3 has 16 amino acids. V shed 1 base and J 4 bases; nucleotides not matched to a gene: 7. The CDR3 coding sequence is TGTGCCAGCTCACCACGGTCCACAGGGGGTCCAGATACGCAGTATTTT. Encoded protein: CASSPRSTGGPDTQYF.

V usage is TRBV6-5 and J usage is TRBJ1-1; no definite D call. The length of the CDR3 is 12 residues. With 9 bases removed from V and 3 bases from J, the gap between germline ends came to 11 bases. Germline V gives CDR1 MNHEY, CDR2 SVGAGI. The CDR3 loop reads CASAGRYTEAFF. In nucleotides, the CDR3 is TGTGCCAGTGCGGGCAGATACACTGAAGCTTTCTTT.

The chain couples TRBV4-1 to TRBJ2-7; unclear D gene. The CDR3 contains 14 residues. Germline V gene data show CDR1 as MGHRA and CDR2 as YSYEKL. Trimming took off 3 bases at V and 0 bases at J, with 9 bases between the two ends. This CDR3 reads CASSHSRDSYEQYF. CDR3 coding DNA: TGCGCCAGCAGCCATTCCCGAGACTCCTACGAGCAGTACTTC.

The chain carries TRBV12-2 and TRBJ2-3; TRBD1 reflects the table's D call only, with no check against the DNA. TRBV12-2 counts as a pseudogene. CDR3 size: 16 residues. CDR3 sequence reads: CASRLVGQGGTDTQYF. CDR3 sequence (DNA): TGTGCAAGTCGCTTAGTAGGACAGGGCGGCACAGATACGCAGTATTTT.

The V gene is TRBV27, the J gene TRBJ1-5, with a tentative D call TRBD1 (6 bases). The CDR3 sequence is 15 residues long. Germline-derived CDR1 and CDR2 are MNHEY and SMNVEV (reference sequence). The V gene lost 3 bases and the J gene lost 4 bases, with 13 bases spanning the gap. The CDR3 region has the DNA TGTGCCAGCAGTTTGTTGGGGGGGCAGAATCAGCCCCAGCATTTT. Translating gives CASSLLGGQNQPQHF.

This clone has only a few counts. V is TRBV15 and J is TRBJ1-3; a weak D match, TRBD1 (5 bases). The V gene lost 3 bases and the J gene lost 0 bases, with 15 bases spanning the gap. The CDR3 runs to 17 residues. The germline V gene has CDR1 LNHNV and CDR2 YYDKDF (reference sequence). The CDR3 loop is CATSSGPGLSSGNTIYF. The CDR3 nucleotides are TGTGCCACCAGCAGTGGCCCGGGACTGAGCTCTGGAAACACCATATATTTT.

V and J are TRBV7-3 and TRBJ2-2; D gene uncertain. CDR1 SGHTA and CDR2 FQGTGA come from the germline V gene. The CDR3 is 13 residues long. Trimming left V 5 bases short and J 6 bases short, with 10 bases between. Written as DNA, the CDR3 is TGTGCCAGCAGCCCCCTTAGCCCCGGGGAGCTGTTTTTT. It encodes CASSPLSPGELFF.

The genes are TRBV6-5 and TRBJ2-5; no reliable D call. This CDR3 is 13 amino acids long. Per germline, CDR1 MNHEY and CDR2 SVGAGI. Between the trimmed V and J ends, which lost 5 bases and 5 bases, there was a span of 12 bases. The CDR3 region is CASSGEVWETQYF. Here the CDR3 DNA reads TGTGCCAGCAGTGGAGAGGTGTGGGAGACCCAGTACTTC.

This clone was seen just once. V gene TRBV10-3 combines with J gene TRBJ2-3; maybe TRBD2 (6 bases). Germline V gene sequence: CDR1 ENHRY, CDR2 SYGVKD. Trimming shortened V by 2 bases and J by 4 bases, and 13 bases separated the two germline ends. The CDR3 is made up of 15 amino acids. Written as DNA, the CDR3 is TGTGCCATCAGTGAGGAACGGGGGATGGCAGATACGCAGTATTTT. It codes for CAISEERGMADTQYF.

V gene TRBV7-2 combines with J gene TRBJ2-5, with D maybe TRBD1 (5 bases). The CDR3 is 14 residues long. V lost 2 bases and J 3 bases, leaving 10 bases between the germline ends. Germline CDR1 is SGHTA and CDR2 is FQGNSA. Written as DNA, the CDR3 is TGTGCCAGCAGCTTAAATCCAGGGAAAGAGACCCAGTACTTC. The encoded protein is CASSLNPGKETQYF.

The chain joins TRBV11-1 to TRBJ2-7; 9 bases agree with TRBD1. Trimming removed 7 bases from V and 6 bases from J; junction bases left unmatched: 13. CDR3 size: 15 residues. Germline-derived CDR1 and CDR2 are SGHAT and FQDESV (reference sequence). CDR3 nucleotide sequence: TGTGCCAGCACCCAAACACGACAGGGGGATGGCGAGCAGTACTTC. Residues: CASTQTRQGDGEQYF.

The rearrangement links TRBV7-2 to TRBJ1-3; 7 bases are a match to TRBD1. The trim removed 5 bases at V and 4 bases at J, leaving 5 bases unmatched. Germline CDR1 reads SGHTA; CDR2 reads FQGNSA. This CDR3 is 14 amino acids long. Here the CDR3 DNA reads TGTGCCAGCAGCCAACAGGGGTTCGGAAACACCATATATTTT. Protein: CASSQQGFGNTIYF.

The V gene is TRBV7-9, the J gene TRBJ2-1; the match to TRBD1 covers 11 bases. Trimming removed 1 base from V and 8 bases from J; junction bases left unmatched: 4. The V gene's germline CDR1 is SEHNR and CDR2 FQNEAQ (reference sequence). The CDR3 is made up of 15 amino acids. The CDR3 DNA follows: TGTGCCAGCAGCTTAGGGACAGGGGGCGGCTATGAGCAGTTCTTC. Translating gives CASSLGTGGGYEQFF.

This clone appeared once. The V and J genes are TRBV7-9 and TRBJ1-1; D call uncertain. V gave up 4 bases and J gave up 1 base, with 7 bases separating them. This CDR3 has 13 residues. Germline CDR1 SEHNR, CDR2 FQNEAQ (reference sequence). The CDR3 DNA reads as TGTGCCAGCAGCTCGACTTCGAACACTGAAGCTTTCTTT. The encoded protein is CASSSTSNTEAFF.

This clone has only a few counts. The CDR3 nucleotides are TGTGCCAGTAGCTTAGCGGGGGGGTCTGGAGATACGCAGTATTTT. Its protein is CASSLAGGSGDTQYF. The rearrangement joins TRBV19 to TRBJ2-3; 11 nucleotides align to TRBD2. Germline V CDR1 and CDR2: LNHDA, SQIVND (reference sequence). With 6 bases clipped from V and 5 bases from J, the junction kept 7 bases outside the gene matches. This CDR3 is built from 15 residues.

The V call is TRBV6-5, the J call TRBJ1-1, with 10 bases identical to TRBD1. V trimming: 5 bases; J trimming: 5 bases; junction bases outside the gene matches: 5. There are 14 residues in the CDR3. Germline V CDR1 and CDR2: MNHEY, SVGAGI. CDR3 bases: TGTGCCAGCAGTGGCGGACAGGGGGTGACTGAAGCTTTCTTT. Translating gives CASSGGQGVTEAFF.

CDR3 DNA: TGCGCCAGCAGCTTGCAGGGGGCCGGCTACAATGAGCAGTTCTTC. Protein: CASSLQGAGYNEQFF. This chain uses TRBV5-1 with TRBJ2-1; 8 bases match TRBD1. The CDR3 extends over 15 amino acids. The trim removed 1 base at V and 3 bases at J, leaving 3 bases unmatched. The germline CDR1 and CDR2 sequences are SGHRS and YFSETQ.

The chain recombines TRBV18 with TRBJ1-3; tentatively, D is TRBD1 (6 bases). V lost 2 bases, J lost 4 bases, and 9 bases lay in between. The CDR3 loop spans 14 amino acids. Germline loops: CDR1 KGHSH, CDR2 LQKENI. The CDR3 coding sequence is TGTGCCAGCTCACCATCAGGGGCCGGAAACACCATATATTTT. Its protein is CASSPSGAGNTIYF.

This clone was counted a single time. The J gene is TRBJ1-1, the V gene TRBV5-1; TRBD1 might be the D (6 bases). The CDR3 runs 13 residues. V lost 3 bases and J lost 11, with 17 bases in between. From germline, CDR1 is SGHRS and CDR2 YFSETQ. CDR3 region: CASSSRGGSPAFF. CDR3 coding DNA: TGCGCCAGCAGCTCTAGGGGGGGCTCGCCCGCTTTCTTT.

This clone was picked up a small number of times. CDR3 residues: CASSEEGQGGYGYTF. DNA for the CDR3: TGTGCCAGCAGTGAAGAGGGACAGGGTGGCTATGGCTACACCTTC. The rearrangement joins TRBV6-1 to TRBJ1-2; 9 bases agree with TRBD1. The CDR3 length is 15 residues. The ends lost 1 base at V and 4 bases at J; junction bases unmatched: 4. CDR1 and CDR2 from the germline V gene are MNHNS and SASEGT.

The chain links TRBV4-3 to TRBJ1-1; a possible D gene is TRBD1 (6 bases). The CDR3 contains 13 residues. The V end was cut by 4 bases, the J end by 1 base, with 7 bases between. Germline CDR1 LGHNA, CDR2 YSLEER. As DNA, the CDR3 is TGCGCCAGCAGCCCGACAGGGAACACTGAAGCTTTCTTT. Its translation: CASSPTGNTEAFF.